Included here is one T cell receptor (beta chain) sequence, with context. The sample is drawn from a study of CD4 and CD8 cells across lung adenocarcinoma regions. Each CDR3 protein is one row after TCRdb ran MiXCR on the PCR reads. The sample has over 5,000 distinct CDR3 sequences; 55% to 65% are singletons. Donors had localized lung adenocarcinoma, a non-small cell lung cancer. The V segment lost 6 bases and the J segment 11 bases; nucleotides outside the gene matches: 12. Germline lookup yields CDR1 MNHNS and CDR2 SASEGT. The CDR3 covers 13 residues. The sequenced sample consisted of CD4+ T cells from the center of a lung tumor. This receptor was taken from a female donor with lung adenocarcinoma. The CD4 and CD8 labels of this study may be unreliable. The chain links TRBV6-1 to TRBJ2-5; 7 positions match TRBD1. CDR3 in amino acids: CASSPDRVGEQYF. CDR3 DNA: TGTGCCAGCAGCCCTGACAGGGTAGGAGAGCAGTACTTC.